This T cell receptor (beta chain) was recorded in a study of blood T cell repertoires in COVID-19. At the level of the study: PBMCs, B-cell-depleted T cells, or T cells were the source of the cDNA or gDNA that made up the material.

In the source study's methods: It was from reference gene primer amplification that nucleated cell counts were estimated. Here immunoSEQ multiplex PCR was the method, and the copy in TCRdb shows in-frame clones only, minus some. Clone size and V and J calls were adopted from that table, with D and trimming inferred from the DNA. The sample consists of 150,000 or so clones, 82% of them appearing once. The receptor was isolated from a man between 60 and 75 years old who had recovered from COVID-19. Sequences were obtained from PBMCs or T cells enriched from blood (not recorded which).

This CDR3 reads CASSPLRSYGYTF. The CDR3 nucleotides read TGTGCCAGCAGCCCCCTGAGGAGTTATGGCTACACCTTC. V is TRBV3-1 (or the pseudogene TRBV3-2) and J is TRBJ1-2; no clear D gene. CDR3 size: 13 residues. V was cut by 4 bases and J by 5 bases, with 11 bases left in between. The germline V gene has CDR1 LGHDT and CDR2 YNNKEL (reference sequence).